These 18 T cell receptor beta chains came from one sample sequenced in a study of blood T cells in healthy people across ages. A second PCR, run for about 6 to 12 cycles, used a sample-barcoded 5' primer plus a J-beta primer mix. TCRdb itself ran the 5' RACE reads through MiXCR, one entry per CDR3 protein. The sample yields 550,000 to 750,000 distinct CDR3 sequences, 20% to 25% seen once. Material for sequencing was blood. These receptor sequences come from a man aged 70-80 years in good health.

This clonotype was picked up a small number of times. Here the CDR3 reads CASSHLPGLDKSYEQYF. The CDR3 DNA follows: TGCGCCAGCAGCCACCTCCCGGGACTAGACAAATCCTACGAGCAGTACTTC. The V call is TRBV4-1, the J call TRBJ2-7; 8 bases align to TRBD2. The CDR3 covers 17 residues. Germline loops: CDR1 MGHRA, CDR2 YSYEKL. V shed 3 bases, J shed 1 base, and the junction held 11 bases outside the gene matches.

This clonotype was picked up a small number of times. The chain has TRBV6-2 or TRBV6-3 and TRBJ2-3, with TRBD2 identical over 7 bases. CDR3 size: 17 residues. The germline V gene encodes CDR1 MNHEY and CDR2 SVGEGT. V was clipped by 2 bases and J by 2 bases; unmatched bases: 10. The CDR3: CASSYRAERGYTDTQYF. In nucleotides, the CDR3 is TGTGCCAGCAGTTACCGGGCGGAGCGGGGCTACACAGATACGCAGTATTTT.

The J gene is TRBJ2-6, the V gene TRBV6-1; D call uncertain. V was cut by 3 bases and J by 0 bases, with 6 bases left in between. The germline gives CDR1 MNHNS, CDR2 SASEGT. CDR3 length: 15 residues. The CDR3 DNA is TGTGCCAGCAGTGACAAAAGCTCTGGGGCCAACGTCCTGACTTTC. Amino acids: CASSDKSSGANVLTF.

The chain has TRBV4-1 and TRBJ2-3; 8 bases align to TRBD2. Trimming removed 4 bases from V and 3 bases from J; junction bases left unmatched: 6. Germline assignment: CDR1 MGHRA and CDR2 YSYEKL. This CDR3 is built from 15 residues. This CDR3 reads CASSRGAGATDTQYF. The CDR3, as DNA: TGCGCCAGCAGCCGTGGAGCGGGAGCGACAGATACGCAGTATTTT.

In this sample, this clonotype turned up a few times. The V gene is TRBV6-2 or TRBV6-3, the J gene TRBJ2-2; the match to TRBD1 covers 7 bases. Germline CDR1 is MNHEY and CDR2 is SVGEGT. Trimming took 6 bases from V and 0 from J; bases not matched to a gene: 4. The CDR3 loop spans 15 amino acids. As DNA, the CDR3 is TGTGCCAGCAGATGGGACAGCGCGAACACCGGGGAGCTGTTTTTT. Translated, it gives CASRWDSANTGELFF.

This clonotype showed up just a few times. V gene TRBV2 combines with J gene TRBJ2-2; 8 bases agree with TRBD1. Germline CDR1 is SNHLY and CDR2 is FYNNEI. V gave up 8 bases and J gave up 2 bases; unmatched junction bases: 7. The CDR3 sequence is 15 residues long. This chain's CDR3 is CASRGQGTNTGELFF. For the CDR3, the DNA is TGTGCCAGCCGCGGACAGGGAACCAACACCGGGGAGCTGTTTTTT.

This clonotype has only a few counts. This chain connects TRBV6-1 to TRBJ1-1; no definite D call. Germline loops: CDR1 MNHNS, CDR2 SASEGT. The V end was cut by 4 bases, the J end by 0 bases, with 9 bases between. CDR3 length equals 14 residues. In DNA, the CDR3 is TGTGCCAGCAGTGGTTATCCGGTGAACACTGAAGCTTTCTTT. Its translation: CASSGYPVNTEAFF.

J is TRBJ2-5 and V is TRBV20-1; 7 nucleotides align to TRBD1. The DNA end is more similar to TRBJ2-7, so the J call may be wrong. CDR3 length equals 15 residues. CDR1 and CDR2 (germline): DFQATT, SNEGSKA (reference sequence). CDR3 in amino acids: CSAPNLQGTSYEQYF. Written as DNA, the CDR3 is TGCAGTGCCCCCAATTTACAGGGGACCTCCTACGAGCAGTACTTC.

This clonotype was seen at least ten times. J is TRBJ2-1 and V is TRBV5-1; 7 bases fit TRBD2. Germline V lookup: CDR1 SGHRS, CDR2 YFSETQ. This CDR3 contains 15 residues. With V trimmed by 5 bases and J by 6 bases, 11 bases remained unmatched. The CDR3 reads CASRQAGSDVNEQFF. CDR3 in DNA: TGCGCCAGCAGGCAAGCGGGGAGTGACGTCAATGAGCAGTTCTTC.

Regarding this clonotype: An end of the junction does not agree with germline; a read error may underlie this. The chain recombines TRBV27 with TRBJ2-4, with 10 bases matching TRBD2. Germline values: CDR1 MNHEY, CDR2 SMNVEV (reference sequence). The CDR3 contains 16 residues. CDR3 in DNA: TGTGCCAGCAGTCCCTTAGCGGGAGGCCCTGGGGACATACAGTACTTC. Translated, it gives CASSPLAGGPGDIQYF.

V and J are TRBV6-1 and TRBJ2-7; 8 positions agree with TRBD1. CDR1 is MNHNS and CDR2 is SASEGT in the germline V gene. The J segment lost 2 bases and the V segment lost 6 bases, leaving 12 bases of the junction unmatched. CDR3 length: 16 residues. This CDR3 reads CASSPTRTGRAYEQYF. The CDR3, as DNA: TGTGCCAGCAGCCCCACCCGGACAGGGAGAGCCTACGAGCAGTACTTC.

J is TRBJ1-2 and V is TRBV5-1; D gene unclear. Germline V gene data show CDR1 as SGHRS and CDR2 as YFSETQ. With 0 bases removed from V and 9 bases from J, the gap between germline ends came to 18 bases. This CDR3 is 15 amino acids long. The CDR3 sequence is CASSLEGSGTRSYTF. CDR3 DNA: TGCGCCAGCAGCTTGGAAGGTTCGGGCACTAGAAGCTACACCTTC.

The gene calls are TRBV24-1 and TRBJ1-3; 12 bases are shared with TRBD1. Germline values: CDR1 KGHDR, CDR2 SFDVKD. CDR3 size: 19 residues. Trimming took 3 bases from V and 1 from J; bases not matched to a gene: 9. CDR3 bases: TGTGCCACCAGTGATCCGCCGGGACAGGGGGCGCGATCTGGAAACACCATATATTTT. The encoded protein is CATSDPPGQGARSGNTIYF.

This chain connects TRBV21-1 to TRBJ2-5; the table's D call of TRBD2 was not tested on the DNA. TRBV21-1 counts as a pseudogene. CDR3 length: 14 amino acids. The CDR3 region has the DNA TGTGCCAGCAGCCTCAGCCGGAGCTCAGAGACCCAGTACTTC. This encodes CASSLSRSSETQYF.

V gene TRBV4-1 combines with J gene TRBJ2-1; 9 bases line up with TRBD2. This CDR3 is built from 16 residues. CDR1 is MGHRA, CDR2 YSYEKL, per germline. The junction had 4 bases not matched to a gene; V was cut back by 1 base and J by 3 bases. The CDR3 region is CASSQGVAGVYNEQFF. The CDR3 DNA follows: TGCGCCAGCAGCCAAGGAGTAGCGGGAGTCTACAATGAGCAGTTCTTC.

The table lists this clonotype with a few counts. V is TRBV5-1 and J is TRBJ1-4; the D is unclear. V was cut by 2 bases and J by 0 bases, with 11 bases left in between. The CDR3 sequence is 16 residues long. Germline V gene sequence: CDR1 SGHRS, CDR2 YFSETQ. CDR3: CASSLGRSATNEKLFF. CDR3 sequence (DNA): TGCGCCAGCAGCTTAGGACGATCTGCAACTAATGAAAAACTGTTTTTT.

The chain links TRBV28 to TRBJ1-5, with 12 nucleotides matching TRBD1. The V gene's germline CDR1 is MDHEN and CDR2 SYDVKM. After removal of 5 bases from V and 6 bases from J, the junction contained 8 bases not matched to a gene. There are 16 residues in the CDR3. For the CDR3, the DNA is TGTGCCAGCAGTATTCCCGGGACAGGGGGCGTTCAGCCCCAGCATTTT. Protein: CASSIPGTGGVQPQHF.

CDR3 in amino acids: CASSLGGSGSPLHF. CDR3 DNA: TGTGCCAGCAGCTTAGGAGGGTCGGGGTCACCCCTCCACTTT. The chain has TRBV7-2 and TRBJ1-6; no definite D call. The V end lost 1 base, the J end lost 10 bases, and 11 bases lay between the germline ends. The CDR3 has 14 residues. Germline V CDR1 and CDR2: SGHTA, FQGNSA.